The 11 T cell receptor beta chains listed next were all sequenced from one sample in a study of OX40 agonist ivuxolimab in advanced cancers. Assay: immunoSEQ multiplex PCR; the TCRdb copy retains only in-frame clones and omits some. The sample lists 70,000 or so clones, 90% to 95% seen once, with just under 0.3% in the top ten. Specimen: CD4+ or CD8+ T cells sorted from blood, collected in a trial of the OX40 agonist ivuxolimab. The receptors stem from an adult with an advanced solid tumor such as melanoma, head and neck, liver or kidney cancer.

This clone was counted once. This chain links TRBV5-5 with TRBJ1-1; weak D call: TRBD1 (5 bases). Germline CDR1 is SGHKS and CDR2 is YYEKEE (reference sequence). Trimming pared 2 bases from V and 0 bases from J, leaving 14 bases between. The CDR3 is made up of 16 amino acids. The CDR3 DNA follows: TGTGCCAGCAGCTTCACCCCGGGACGGGTGAACACTGAAGCTTTCTTT. Translating it yields CASSFTPGRVNTEAFF.

The V and J genes are TRBV7-9 and TRBJ2-2; D may be TRBD1 (6 bases). Trimming pared 2 bases from V and 5 bases from J, leaving 15 bases between. Germline values: CDR1 SEHNR, CDR2 FQNEAQ (reference sequence). The CDR3 totals 16 residues. CDR3: CASSLPGVRGTGELFF. CDR3 nucleotide sequence: TGTGCCAGCAGCTTACCAGGGGTCCGCGGGACCGGGGAGCTGTTTTTT.

The chain links TRBV21-1 to TRBJ2-7. TRBV21-1 is a listed pseudogene. The CDR3 length is 14 residues. As DNA, the CDR3 is TGTGCCAGCAGCAAAGAGGAGGGACACTACGAGCAGTACTTC. It translates to CASSKEEGHYEQYF.

The rearrangement uses TRBV5-1 and TRBJ1-2, with TRBD1 as a possible D gene (5 bases). The CDR3 is made up of 17 amino acids. Deletions cut 0 bases from V and 0 bases from J, with 15 bases between. Germline V gene data show CDR1 as SGHRS and CDR2 as YFSETQ. The DNA of the CDR3 is TGCGCCAGCAGCTTGGCTGTGGGACGGGGAGCTAACTATGGCTACACCTTC. This encodes CASSLAVGRGANYGYTF. Using reference TRBV5-1 and TRBJ1-2 for the parts outside the CDR3, the full variable domain is KAGVTQTPRYLIKTRGQQVTLSCSPISGHRSVSWYQQTPGQGLQFLFEYFSETQRNKGNFPGRFSGRQFSNSRSEMNVSTLELGDSALYLCASSLAVGRGANYGYTFGSGTRLTVV.

There are a few counts of this clone. The gene calls are TRBV7-9 and TRBJ2-1; 8 nucleotides align to TRBD2. The trim removed 2 bases at V and 0 bases at J, leaving 3 bases unmatched. The germline gives CDR1 SEHNR, CDR2 FQNEAQ (reference sequence). The CDR3 extends over 16 amino acids. Here the CDR3 reads CASSLNSGSSYNEQFF. Here the CDR3 DNA reads TGTGCCAGCAGCTTAAACAGCGGGAGCTCCTACAATGAGCAGTTCTTC.

The chain uses TRBV5-8 and TRBJ1-5; 7 nucleotides agree with TRBD1. Germline values: CDR1 SGHTS, CDR2 YDEGEE. The CDR3 totals 17 residues. V lost 4 bases, J lost 0 bases, and 10 bases stayed unmatched. DNA of the CDR3: TGTGCCAGCAGCCTTACCAGGGGGGGTGGTAGCAATCAGCCCCAGCATTTT. Translated: CASSLTRGGGSNQPQHF.

CDR3 protein: CASSRAAASNYGYTF. Written as DNA, the CDR3 is TGTGCCAGCAGCCGGGCGGCGGCCAGTAACTATGGCTACACCTTC. The chain carries TRBV6-5 and TRBJ1-2; no clear D. The germline V gene has CDR1 MNHEY and CDR2 SVGAGI. Trimming removed 6 bases at V and 1 base at J, with 15 bases between. There are 15 residues in the CDR3.

The chain combines TRBV10-1 with TRBJ2-1; 9 bases are a match to TRBD1. After removal of 8 bases from V and 5 bases from J, the junction contained 13 bases not matched to a gene. The CDR3 runs to 16 residues. Germline CDR1 is WNHNN and CDR2 is SYGVQD (reference sequence). CDR3: CASSKDRTGAHNEQFF. The CDR3 nucleotides read TGCGCCAGCTCAAAGGACAGGACAGGGGCCCACAATGAGCAGTTCTTC.

This clone was seen once. This sequence joins TRBV19 and TRBJ1-5; TRBD1 agrees at 10 bases. Germline lookup yields CDR1 LNHDA and CDR2 SQIVND (reference sequence). V shed 3 bases, J shed 0 bases, and the junction held 5 bases outside the gene matches. The CDR3 runs to 17 residues. CDR3 amino acids: CASSIWGQGFSNQPQHF. Here the CDR3 DNA reads TGTGCCAGTAGTATTTGGGGACAGGGGTTTAGCAATCAGCCCCAGCATTTT.

The chain combines TRBV7-8 with TRBJ1-1, with D perhaps matching TRBD1 (5 bases). This CDR3 has 14 residues. Germline values: CDR1 SGHVS, CDR2 FQNEAQ. The V and J ends lost 3 bases and 1 base respectively, with 9 bases between them. The CDR3 reads CASSFTGQNTEAFF. CDR3 DNA: TGTGCCAGCAGCTTTACAGGACAGAACACTGAAGCTTTCTTT.

This sequence joins TRBV10-1 and TRBJ2-1; D gene uncertain. The CDR3 is 13 residues long. The germline CDR1 and CDR2 sequences are WNHNN and SYGVQD (reference sequence). V shed 0 bases and J shed 7 bases, with 7 bases lying between them. The CDR3 loop is CASSESGRNEQFF. The CDR3 DNA follows: TGCGCCAGCAGTGAGTCTGGGCGGAATGAGCAGTTCTTC.